The clone carrying this T cell receptor beta chain was counted once. The table came from immunoSEQ multiplex PCR; TCRdb's copy has only in-frame clones and leaves some out. The sample holds 95,000 to 100,000 clones, around 85% seen once. The sample belongs to a study of OX40 agonist ivuxolimab in advanced cancers. With autoimmune disease history or systemic immunosuppression, patients were excluded. The TCR originated in an adult with an advanced solid tumor such as melanoma, head and neck, liver or kidney cancer. The specimen comprised CD4+ or CD8+ T cells sorted from blood, sampled in a trial of the OX40 agonist ivuxolimab.

CDR3 in DNA: TGTGCCAGCACCCTCGGGGGGCGGATCTACGAGCAGTACTTC. This codes for CASTLGGRIYEQYF. The gene calls are TRBV28 and TRBJ2-7; weak D call: TRBD2 (7 bases). The CDR3 has 14 amino acids. The V gene lost 7 bases and the J gene lost 3 bases, with 16 bases spanning the gap. Germline CDR1 reads MDHEN; CDR2 reads SYDVKM.